The 27 T cell receptor beta chains reported below all come from one sample, sequenced in a study of blood T cell repertoires in COVID-19. Profiled with immunoSEQ multiplex PCR; TCRdb holds only in-frame clones, not every one. The sample holds hundreds of thousands of clones, nearly 85% seen once. Sequenced: peripheral blood. The receptors shown here come from a human donor in a cohort sampled during active COVID-19.

The V and J genes are TRBV4-3 and TRBJ2-7; TRBD1 matches at 12 bases. Trimming took 5 bases from V and 2 from J; bases not matched to a gene: 1. The CDR3 consists of 14 residues. CDR1 and CDR2 (germline): LGHNA, YSLEER. CDR3 amino acids: CASSWDRGPYEQYF. CDR3 sequence (DNA): TGCGCCAGCAGCTGGGACAGGGGGCCCTACGAGCAGTACTTC.

The genes are TRBV25-1 and TRBJ1-5; 8 nucleotides match TRBD1. Germline CDR1 reads MGHDK; CDR2 reads SYGVNS. The length of the CDR3 is 15 residues. J lost 4 bases, V lost 5 bases, and 7 bases had no gene match. The CDR3 DNA reads TGTGCCAGCAGTAGAGGGACAGGAAAAAATCAGCCCCAGCATTTT. Protein: CASSRGTGKNQPQHF.

The V call is TRBV4-2, the J call TRBJ2-4, with 12 positions matching TRBD2. Trimming at V came to 2 bases and at J to 6 bases, leaving 11 bases not matched to a gene. Germline CDR1 and CDR2: LGHNA and YNFKEQ. The CDR3 totals 18 residues. The CDR3 DNA reads as TGTGCCAGCAGCCAACCCGAAGGCGGACTAGCGGGGTTAAACATTCAGTACTTC. Its protein product is CASSQPEGGLAGLNIQYF.

This chain joins TRBV6-5 and TRBJ1-1; D is possibly TRBD1 (5 bases). This CDR3 region has 13 residues. The germline CDR1 and CDR2 sequences are MNHEY and SVGAGI. V was shortened by 9 bases and J by 1 base, with 12 bases between the two germline ends. The CDR3 DNA reads TGTGCCAGTACGGGACTTTGGAACACTGAAGCTTTCTTT. Amino acids: CASTGLWNTEAFF.

The sample holds many counts of this clone. The sample has other DNA sequences that encode this CDR3 too. The chain carries TRBV18 and TRBJ2-2; TRBD1 is a possible D gene (6 bases). Trimming shortened V by 6 bases and J by 4 bases, and 9 bases separated the two germline ends. CDR1 is KGHSH and CDR2 is LQKENI in the germline V gene. The CDR3 contains 13 residues. CDR3 sequence (DNA): TGTGCCAGCTCGGTACAGGGCACCGGGGAGCTGTTTTTT. Encoded protein: CASSVQGTGELFF.

The V gene is TRBV5-4, the J gene TRBJ2-7, with 8 bases matching TRBD1. This CDR3 region has 15 residues. Germline V gene sequence: CDR1 SGHNT, CDR2 YYREEE (reference sequence). The V gene end was trimmed by 4 bases and the J gene end by 2 bases; junction bases not matched to a gene: 8. CDR3 protein: CASSLTGTGPYEQYF. Written as DNA, the CDR3 is TGTGCCAGCAGCCTAACTGGGACAGGACCCTACGAGCAGTACTTC. Complete variable domain (other parts from reference TRBV5-4 and TRBJ2-7): ETGVTQSPTHLIKTRGQQVTLRCSSQSGHNTVSWYQQALGQGPQFIFQYYREEENGRGNFPPRFSGLQFPNYSSELNVNALELDDSALYLCASSLTGTGPYEQYFGPGTRLTVT.

The chain uses TRBV18 and TRBJ2-5, with 12 bases matching TRBD1. CDR1 is KGHSH, CDR2 LQKENI, per germline. The ends lost 3 bases at V and 6 bases at J; junction bases unmatched: 5. The CDR3 has 15 residues. In DNA form, the CDR3 reads TGTGCCAGCTCACCCCGGGACAGGGGGCAAAAGACCCAGTACTTC. Translating it yields CASSPRDRGQKTQYF.

J is TRBJ2-7 and V is TRBV10-3; possible D gene TRBD2, 5 bases. The V gene lost 4 bases and the J gene lost 7 bases, with 14 bases spanning the gap. Germline assignment: CDR1 ENHRY and CDR2 SYGVKD. The CDR3 spans 13 residues. CDR3 DNA: TGTGCCATCAGTGTTACGATGGGAGTGGAGCAGTACTTC. Amino acids: CAISVTMGVEQYF.

In this sample, this clone turned up once. This chain uses TRBV18 with TRBJ2-1, with D maybe TRBD2 (6 bases). The CDR3 totals 11 residues. V was clipped by 6 bases and J by 8 bases, with 8 bases between them. Germline CDR1 reads KGHSH; CDR2 reads LQKENI. CDR3 protein: CASSGGDEQFF. The CDR3 region has the DNA TGTGCCAGCTCCGGCGGGGATGAGCAGTTCTTC.

This clone was seen a few times. The chain employs TRBV25-1 and TRBJ1-2; D not certain. From germline, CDR1 is MGHDK and CDR2 SYGVNS. CDR3 length: 15 residues. The V end was cut by 5 bases, the J end by 0 bases, with 13 bases between. The CDR3 loop reads CASSPGILPNYGYTF. As DNA, the CDR3 is TGTGCCAGCAGTCCCGGGATACTACCTAACTATGGCTACACCTTC.

In this sample, this clone turned up once. The chain employs TRBV6-5 and TRBJ2-7, with D uncertain. The germline CDR1 and CDR2 sequences are MNHEY and SVGAGI. There are 14 residues in the CDR3. Trimming pared 0 bases from V and 2 bases from J, leaving 8 bases between. DNA for the CDR3: TGTGCCAGCAGTTACTCTGACAAACCCTACGAGCAGTACTTC. Residues: CASSYSDKPYEQYF.

This clone was seen a single time. The J gene is TRBJ1-1, the V gene TRBV4-3; D uncertain. V was clipped by 2 bases and J by 0 bases, with 16 bases between them. Germline-derived CDR1 and CDR2 are LGHNA and YSLEER. This CDR3 contains 17 residues. CDR3 coding DNA: TGCGCCAGCAGCCAAAAACGTTCAGTGATCATGAACACTGAAGCTTTCTTT. Its protein is CASSQKRSVIMNTEAFF.

This clone was detected a few times. The genes are TRBV3-1 (or the pseudogene TRBV3-2) and TRBJ2-2; 7 bases map to TRBD1. The trim removed 4 bases at V and 5 bases at J, leaving 13 bases unmatched. The length of the CDR3 is 17 residues. From germline, CDR1 is LGHDT and CDR2 YNNKEL (reference sequence). The CDR3 reads CASSPTGFISSTGELFF. In DNA, the CDR3 is TGTGCCAGCAGCCCGACAGGGTTTATTTCGAGTACCGGGGAGCTGTTTTTT.

The chain employs TRBV3-1 (or the pseudogene TRBV3-2) and TRBJ2-7, with TRBD2 identical over 11 bases. The V gene end was trimmed by 6 bases and the J gene end by 6 bases; junction bases not matched to a gene: 4. This CDR3 has 13 amino acids. The germline V gene has CDR1 LGHDT and CDR2 YNNKEL (reference sequence). CDR3 sequence reads: CASSRLAGTEQYF. The DNA of the CDR3 is TGTGCCAGCAGTCGACTAGCGGGGACCGAGCAGTACTTC.

This chain links TRBV13 with TRBJ1-3; 8 nucleotides agree with TRBD1. The CDR3 extends over 15 amino acids. Per the germline V gene, CDR1 is PRHDT and CDR2 is FYEKMQ (reference sequence). Losses at the gene ends were 2 bases for V and 0 bases for J; bases not matched to a gene: 0. The CDR3 bases are TGTGCCAGCAGCTTAACAGGGGGCTCTGGAAACACCATATATTTT. This sequence encodes CASSLTGGSGNTIYF.

The rearrangement links TRBV18 to TRBJ1-4; D is unresolved. This CDR3 has 14 residues. Germline CDR1 KGHSH, CDR2 LQKENI. V shed 3 bases and J shed 7 bases, with 12 bases lying between them. DNA for the CDR3: TGTGCCAGCTCACCTGCCCTCGCGGTTGAAAAACTGTTTTTT. Protein: CASSPALAVEKLFF.

The rearrangement uses TRBV6-2 or TRBV6-3 and TRBJ1-1; weak D call: TRBD1 (5 bases). This CDR3 has 14 residues. Germline V gene lookup returns CDR1 MNHEY and CDR2 SVGEGT. V was shortened by 5 bases and J by 0 bases, with 10 bases between the two germline ends. This CDR3 reads CASSRDFMNTEAFF. The CDR3 nucleotides read TGTGCCAGCAGTCGGGACTTCATGAACACTGAAGCTTTCTTT.

This clone was observed a single time. The chain recombines TRBV5-1 with TRBJ1-1, with TRBD1 as a possible D gene (6 bases). The CDR3 runs to 16 residues. CDR1 and CDR2 from the germline V gene are SGHRS and YFSETQ. Deletions cut 4 bases from V and 5 bases from J, with 21 bases between. The CDR3 DNA sequence: TGCGCCAGCAGCCTGCGGACAGCGGGAGGTGGAACTGAAGCTTTCTTT. Translating it yields CASSLRTAGGGTEAFF.

This rearrangement joins TRBV5-4 to TRBJ2-1, with 12 bases fitting TRBD2. The CDR3 consists of 19 residues. From germline, CDR1 is SGHNT and CDR2 YYREEE (reference sequence). V was pared by 0 bases and J by 7 bases, with 14 bases of the junction left unmatched. This CDR3 is CASSLEATATSGRGNEQFF. The CDR3 DNA sequence: TGTGCCAGCAGCTTGGAGGCGACAGCGACTAGCGGGAGAGGTAATGAGCAGTTCTTC.

Concerning this clone itself: Other DNA sequences of this sample code for an identical CDR3. The chain uses TRBV12-3 or TRBV12-4 and TRBJ1-2; D gene unclear. The CDR3 runs to 11 residues. The germline V and J ends were trimmed by 5 bases and 7 bases, with 8 bases remaining between them. Here the CDR3 reads CASSLRGGYTF. The CDR3 region has the DNA TGTGCCAGCAGTCTACGAGGTGGCTACACCTTC.

V gene TRBV7-9 combines with J gene TRBJ1-6; no reliable D call. The CDR3 runs to 13 residues. Germline lookup yields CDR1 SEHNR and CDR2 FQNEAQ (reference sequence). Deletions cut 5 bases from V and 12 bases from J, with 14 bases between. This CDR3 reads CASSPEVTEPLHF. CDR3 sequence (DNA): TGTGCCAGCAGCCCCGAAGTTACTGAACCCCTCCACTTT.

The chain carries TRBV28 and TRBJ1-5; TRBD1 is a possible D gene (5 bases). The CDR3 spans 15 residues. V gave up 2 bases and J gave up 3 bases, with 11 bases separating them. Germline V gives CDR1 MDHEN, CDR2 SYDVKM. CDR3 bases: TGTGCCAGCAGTTTAGCAGGGAACCCCAATCAGCCCCAGCATTTT. Encoded protein: CASSLAGNPNQPQHF.

This chain links TRBV5-4 with TRBJ2-5; possibly TRBD2 for D (6 bases). The germline V gene has CDR1 SGHNT and CDR2 YYREEE (reference sequence). The CDR3 contains 15 residues. V was cut by 5 bases and J by 3 bases, with 17 bases left in between. This CDR3 is CASSSRLVEEETQYF. The CDR3 coding sequence is TGTGCCAGCAGTTCAAGACTAGTGGAGGAAGAGACCCAGTACTTC.

This chain uses TRBV5-6 with TRBJ2-5; D is unclear. This CDR3 spans 14 amino acids. Germline CDR1 SGHDT, CDR2 YYEEEE. V was trimmed by 1 base and J by 2 bases, leaving 9 bases between them. The CDR3 is CASSLRSEQETQYF. The CDR3 bases are TGTGCCAGCAGCTTGCGCTCAGAACAAGAGACCCAGTACTTC.

This clone occurred a few times. This chain links TRBV5-1 with TRBJ2-7; tentatively, D is TRBD2 (5 bases). Germline loops: CDR1 SGHRS, CDR2 YFSETQ. The CDR3 runs 14 residues. Trimming shortened V by 4 bases and J by 5 bases, and 16 bases separated the two germline ends. The CDR3 sequence: CASSAITGKNEQYF. CDR3 bases: TGCGCCAGCAGCGCCATTACGGGAAAAAACGAGCAGTACTTC. Full variable domain (remainder filled in from reference TRBV5-1 and TRBJ2-7): KAGVTQTPRYLIKTRGQQVTLSCSPISGHRSVSWYQQTPGQGLQFLFEYFSETQRNKGNFPGRFSGRQFSNSRSEMNVSTLELGDSALYLCASSAITGKNEQYFGPGTRLTVT.

V gene TRBV18 combines with J gene TRBJ2-5; 9 positions match TRBD1. The CDR3 runs 14 residues. The germline V gene encodes CDR1 KGHSH and CDR2 LQKENI. V shed 7 bases and J 2 bases; nucleotides not matched to a gene: 5. CDR3 region: CASYRDRAQETQYF. The CDR3 DNA sequence: TGTGCCAGCTACCGGGACAGGGCACAAGAGACCCAGTACTTC. The variable domain in full, with the rest retrieved from reference TRBV18 and TRBJ2-5, is NAGVMQNPRHLVRRRGQEARLRCSPMKGHSHVYWYRQLPEEGLKFMVYLQKENIIDESGMPKERFSAEFPKEGPSILRIQQVVRGDSAAYFCASYRDRAQETQYFGPGTRLLVL.

The CDR3 DNA sequence: TGTGCCTCGCAGCCCCGGGACAGGGTCTCTGGCTACACCTTC. Its protein is CASQPRDRVSGYTF. The chain is built from TRBV5-4 and TRBJ1-2; 9 bases align to TRBD1. Germline trimming cut 10 bases from V and 7 bases from J; bases unmatched to any gene: 14. This CDR3 spans 14 amino acids. The V gene's germline CDR1 is SGHNT and CDR2 YYREEE (reference sequence).